The 10 T cell receptor beta chains presented below share a single source sample, sequenced in a study of T-cell memory formation after mild COVID-19. TCRdb redid the calling of the 5' RACE reads with MiXCR, one entry per CDR3 protein. The top ten clones hold roughly 22% of a sample with 380,000 or so distinct CDR3 sequences, approximately 14% of them seen once. The specimen sequenced was PBMCs or a T cell subset sorted from them (not recorded which). All receptors derive from a man younger than 35 who had mild COVID-19 (a few samples of this study predate the infection). Cell type and time point are not known.

The chain is built from TRBV7-3 and TRBJ2-6; D possibly corresponds to TRBD1 (5 bases). Germline V gene lookup returns CDR1 SGHTA and CDR2 FQGTGA. The CDR3 is 15 residues long. Trimming took off 2 bases at V and 2 bases at J, with 7 bases between the two ends. Here the CDR3 reads CASSLQGPGANVLTF. CDR3 nucleotide sequence: TGTGCCAGCAGCTTACAGGGCCCTGGGGCCAACGTCCTGACTTTC.

This clonotype showed up just a few times. This chain uses TRBV6-2 or TRBV6-3 with TRBJ2-1, with D perhaps matching TRBD2 (5 bases). Germline loops: CDR1 MNHEY, CDR2 SVGEGT. V lost 2 bases to trimming and J lost 4 bases, with 9 bases between them. CDR3 length equals 14 residues. CDR3 loop: CASSYVTRYNEQFF. CDR3 sequence (DNA): TGTGCCAGCAGTTACGTTACTAGATACAATGAGCAGTTCTTC.

This clonotype has just a few counts. The rearrangement links TRBV5-6 to TRBJ2-3, with D hard to call. V was trimmed by 1 base and J by 3 bases, leaving 15 bases between them. The CDR3 sequence is 16 residues long. Germline values: CDR1 SGHDT, CDR2 YYEEEE. CDR3 loop: CASSLNEQFETDTQYF. In DNA, the CDR3 is TGTGCCAGCAGCTTGAATGAACAATTTGAGACAGATACGCAGTATTTT. Full variable domain (missing parts from reference TRBV5-6 and TRBJ2-3): DAGVTQSPTHLIKTRGQQVTLRCSPKSGHDTVSWYQQALGQGPQFIFQYYEEEERQRGNFPDRFSGHQFPNYSSELNVNALLLGDSALYLCASSLNEQFETDTQYFGPGTRLTVL.

This clonotype was seen at least ten times. The chain uses TRBV7-2 and TRBJ2-3; D gene uncertain. This CDR3 spans 16 amino acids. The V gene lost 5 bases and the J gene lost 0 bases, with 15 bases spanning the gap. CDR1 and CDR2 (germline): SGHTA, FQGNSA. The CDR3, as DNA: TGTGCCAGCAGCCCCCTGGGGTCGACTAGCACAGATACGCAGTATTTT. It codes for CASSPLGSTSTDTQYF.

This clonotype was seen a handful of times. The chain joins TRBV12-3 or TRBV12-4 to TRBJ2-3; D is unclear. The V and J ends lost 0 bases and 2 bases respectively, with 6 bases between them. CDR3 size: 14 residues. For the CDR3, the DNA is TGTGCCAGCAGTTTAGCGGAGTTCACAGATACGCAGTATTTT. Its protein product is CASSLAEFTDTQYF.

The sample holds a few counts of this clonotype. The chain couples TRBV12-5 to TRBJ2-3; D perhaps matches TRBD2 (5 bases). This CDR3 has 12 residues. The V end was cut by 6 bases, the J end by 6 bases, with 10 bases between. Germline V gives CDR1 LGHNT, CDR2 FRNRAP. CDR3 sequence reads: CASGSPGDTQYF. As DNA, the CDR3 is TGTGCTAGTGGATCCCCGGGGGATACGCAGTATTTT.

This clonotype was seen a handful of times. The V gene is TRBV5-1, the J gene TRBJ2-3, with D possibly TRBD2 on 5 matching bases. The V gene's germline CDR1 is SGHRS and CDR2 YFSETQ. V was trimmed by 6 bases and J by 9 bases, leaving 29 bases between them. This CDR3 comprises 17 residues. The chain's CDR3 is CASTLGVTREQWITQYF. The CDR3, as DNA: TGCGCCAGCACCCTTGGGGTCACGAGGGAGCAATGGATAACGCAGTATTTT.

This clonotype was recorded a few times. This chain uses TRBV12-3 or TRBV12-4 with TRBJ1-1; unclear D gene. The CDR3 contains 13 residues. V gave up 4 bases and J gave up 3 bases, with 9 bases separating them. CDR3 protein: CASSSLGDTEAFF. The CDR3 DNA is TGTGCCAGCAGTTCTCTCGGGGACACTGAAGCTTTCTTT.

This clonotype appeared a few times. V usage is TRBV7-9 and J usage is TRBJ1-2; 7 nucleotides align to TRBD1. The CDR3 runs to 16 residues. Germline V CDR1 and CDR2: SEHNR, FQNEAQ (reference sequence). V lost 5 bases and J lost 3; bases outside the gene matches: 12. The CDR3 loop reads CASSDGWGQSYYGYTF. CDR3 DNA sequence: TGTGCCAGCAGCGACGGTTGGGGACAGAGCTACTATGGCTACACCTTC.

This clonotype showed up just a few times. V and J are TRBV7-9 and TRBJ2-7; D uncertain. The V and J ends lost 5 bases and 2 bases respectively, with 10 bases between them. The CDR3 extends over 13 amino acids. From germline, CDR1 is SEHNR and CDR2 FQNEAQ (reference sequence). In DNA form, the CDR3 reads TGTGCCAGCAGCGCAGCCGCCCCCTACGAGCAGTACTTC. Amino acids: CASSAAAPYEQYF.